The rows below give T cell receptor beta chains drawn from one sample of a study of beta chain features in type 1 diabetes. Method: immunoSEQ multiplex PCR; TCRdb's copy keeps in-frame clones and lacks some. Counted here are 100,000 to 150,000 clones, roughly 10% occurring once; the ten biggest clones make up 0.6% to 0.9%. What was sequenced was central memory CD4+ T cells from blood. These receptors came from a man aged 30 to 39 with type 1 diabetes. Both conserved end residues are part of each CDR3. The D gene is left open where the match is weak. Not every row has a clone size; where given, it reads once, few, many or a size class.

D,J,V,size,CDR3,DNA
-,TRBJ2-3,TRBV5-1,few,CASSLVGDQGDTQYF,TGCGCCAGCAGCTTGGTAGGGGACCAGGGGGATACGCAGTATTTT
TRBD2,TRBJ2-2,TRBV30,-,CAWSVGLAGGLGTGELFF,TGTGCCTGGAGTGTCGGGCTAGCGGGGGGCCTAGGAACCGGGGAGCTGTTTTTT
-,TRBJ1-2,TRBV29-1,-,CSVESGGLGYTF,TGCAGCGTTGAATCGGGGGGGCTTGGCTACACCTTC
-,TRBJ1-2,TRBV5-1,-,CASSLEQEGYTF,TGCGCCAGCAGCTTGGAACAGGAGGGCTACACCTTC
-,TRBJ2-6,TRBV6-6,few,CASSGTSGANVLTF,TGTGCCAGCAGTGGGACTTCTGGGGCCAACGTCCTGACTTTC
TRBD1,TRBJ1-5,TRBV28,few,CASSPGQLDQPQHF,TGTGCCAGCAGCCCGGGACAGTTGGATCAGCCCCAGCATTTT
-,TRBJ2-7,TRBV7-2,few,CASSKGLGEQYF,TGTGCCAGCAGCAAAGGACTGGGCGAGCAGTACTTC
-,TRBJ2-3,TRBV9,-,CASSAGTTDTQYF,TGTGCCAGCAGCGCCGGGACTACAGATACGCAGTATTTT
-,TRBJ1-5,TRBV5-1,-,CASSLARSNQPQHF,TGCGCCAGCAGCTTGGCACGGAGCAATCAGCCCCAGCATTTT
TRBD2,TRBJ2-3,TRBV18,-,CASSPTSGEDTQYF,TGTGCCAGCTCACCAACCAGCGGGGAAGATACGCAGTATTTT
TRBD1,TRBJ2-5,TRBV13,-,CASSPTGVETQYF,TGTGCCAGCAGCCCGACAGGGGTAGAGACCCAGTACTTC
TRBD1,TRBJ1-4,TRBV7-2,few,CASSLTGTNEKLFF,TGTGCCAGCAGCTTGACAGGGACTAATGAAAAACTGTTTTTT
-,TRBJ1-4,TRBV2,few,CASSPGSFGEKLFF,TGTGCCAGCAGTCCGGGGTCCTTCGGGGAAAAACTGTTTTTT
TRBD2,TRBJ2-3,TRBV7-2,-,CASSLAGGTSTDTQYF,TGTGCCAGCAGCTTAGCGGGGGGGACTAGCACAGATACGCAGTATTTT
TRBD1,TRBJ1-1,TRBV7-9,-,CASVEGATGNTEAFF,TGTGCCAGCGTAGAGGGGGCGACCGGGAACACTGAAGCTTTCTTT